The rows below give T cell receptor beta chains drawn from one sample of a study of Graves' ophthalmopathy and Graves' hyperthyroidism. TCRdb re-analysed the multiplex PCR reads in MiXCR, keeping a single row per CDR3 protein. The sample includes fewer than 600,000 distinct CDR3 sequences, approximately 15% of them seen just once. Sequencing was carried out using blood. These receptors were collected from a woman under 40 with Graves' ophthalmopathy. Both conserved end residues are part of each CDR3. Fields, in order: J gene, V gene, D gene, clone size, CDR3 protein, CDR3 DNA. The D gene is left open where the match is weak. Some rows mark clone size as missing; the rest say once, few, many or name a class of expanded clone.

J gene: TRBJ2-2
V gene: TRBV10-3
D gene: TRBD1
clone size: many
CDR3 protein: CAISEFGQGQNTGELFF
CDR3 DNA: TGTGCCATCAGTGAGTTCGGACAGGGTCAGAACACCGGGGAGCTGTTTTTT

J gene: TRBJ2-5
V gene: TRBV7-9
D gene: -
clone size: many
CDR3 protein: CASSTFTQETQYF
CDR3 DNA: TGTGCCAGCAGCACCTTCACCCAAGAGACCCAGTACTTC

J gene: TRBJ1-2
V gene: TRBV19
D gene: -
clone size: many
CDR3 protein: CASNRPGYDYGYTF
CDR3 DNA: TGTGCCAGTAATCGACCAGGGTACGACTATGGCTACACCTTC

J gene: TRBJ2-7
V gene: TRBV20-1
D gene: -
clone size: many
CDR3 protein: CSAGGLGFSYEQYF
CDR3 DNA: TGCAGCGCCGGGGGGCTAGGGTTCTCCTACGAGCAGTACTTC

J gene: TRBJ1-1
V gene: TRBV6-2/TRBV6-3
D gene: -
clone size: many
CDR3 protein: CASSYEGNTEAFF
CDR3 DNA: TGTGCCAGCAGTTACGAGGGAAACACTGAAGCTTTCTTT

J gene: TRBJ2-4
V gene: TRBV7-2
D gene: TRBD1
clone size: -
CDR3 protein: CASSFSGGEVKNIQYF
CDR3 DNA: TGTGCCAGCAGCTTCTCAGGGGGCGAGGTCAAAAACATTCAGTACTTC

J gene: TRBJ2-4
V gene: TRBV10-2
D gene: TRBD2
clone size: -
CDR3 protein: CASSISGGVKNIQYF
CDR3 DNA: TGCGCCAGCAGTATTAGCGGGGGGGTTAAAAACATTCAGTACTTC

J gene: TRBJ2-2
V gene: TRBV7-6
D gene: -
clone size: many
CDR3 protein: CASSLAARANTGELFF
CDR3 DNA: TGTGCCAGCAGCTTAGCAGCCAGGGCGAACACCGGGGAGCTGTTTTTT

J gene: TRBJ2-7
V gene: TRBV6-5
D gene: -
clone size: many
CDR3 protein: CASSRTGRDSYEQYF
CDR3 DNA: TGTGCCAGCAGTAGGACAGGGAGGGATTCCTACGAGCAGTACTTC

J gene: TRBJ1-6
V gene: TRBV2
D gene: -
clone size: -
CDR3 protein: CASSFGQVDDSPLHF
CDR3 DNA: TGTGCCAGCAGTTTCGGGCAGGTGGACGATTCACCCCTCCACTTT

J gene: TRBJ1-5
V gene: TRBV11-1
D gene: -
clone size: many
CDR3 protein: CASSLADNQPQHF
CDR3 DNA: TGTGCCAGCAGCTTAGCGGACAATCAGCCCCAGCATTTT

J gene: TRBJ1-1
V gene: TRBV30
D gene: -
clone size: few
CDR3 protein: CAWSPPWSTEAFF
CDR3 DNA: TGTGCCTGGAGTCCCCCGTGGTCCACTGAAGCTTTCTTT

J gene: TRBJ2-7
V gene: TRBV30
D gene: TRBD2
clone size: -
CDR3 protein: CAWSVDASGGYEQYF
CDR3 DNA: TGTGCCTGGAGTGTAGATGCTAGCGGGGGCTACGAGCAGTACTTC

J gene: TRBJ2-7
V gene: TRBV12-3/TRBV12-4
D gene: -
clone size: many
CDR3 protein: CASSPGQSYEQYF
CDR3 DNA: TGTGCCAGCAGCCCGGGACAAAGCTACGAGCAGTACTTC

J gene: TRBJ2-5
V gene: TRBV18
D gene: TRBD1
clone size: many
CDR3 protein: CASSPQGAYETQYF
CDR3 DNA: TGTGCCAGCTCACCACAGGGGGCTTATGAGACCCAGTACTTC

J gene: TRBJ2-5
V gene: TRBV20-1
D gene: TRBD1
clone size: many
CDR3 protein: CSGGTVETQYF
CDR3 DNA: TGCAGTGGGGGGACAGTAGAGACCCAGTACTTC

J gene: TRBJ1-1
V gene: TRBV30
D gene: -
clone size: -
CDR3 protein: CAWRRGETEAFF
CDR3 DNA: TGTGCCTGGAGGAGGGGTGAGACTGAAGCTTTCTTT

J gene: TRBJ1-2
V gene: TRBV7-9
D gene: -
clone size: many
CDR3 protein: CASSLALGGYGYTF
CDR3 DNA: TGTGCCAGCAGCTTAGCTTTGGGGGGCTATGGCTACACCTTC

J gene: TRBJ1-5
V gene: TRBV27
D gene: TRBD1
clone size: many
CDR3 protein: CASSPQGARNQPQHF
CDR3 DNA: TGTGCCAGCAGTCCTCAGGGGGCACGCAATCAGCCCCAGCATTTT

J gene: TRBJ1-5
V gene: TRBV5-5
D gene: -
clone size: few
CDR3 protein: CASSSVLGGRQPQHF
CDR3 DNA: TGTGCCAGCAGTTCGGTTCTCGGAGGCAGACAGCCCCAGCATTTT

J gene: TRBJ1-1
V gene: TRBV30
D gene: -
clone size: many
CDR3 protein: CAYREVVSAEAFF
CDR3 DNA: TGTGCCTACAGAGAGGTGGTTAGCGCTGAAGCTTTCTTT

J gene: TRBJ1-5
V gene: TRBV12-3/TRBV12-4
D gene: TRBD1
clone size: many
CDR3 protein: CASSATGSRPQHF
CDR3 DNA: TGTGCCAGCAGTGCGACAGGGTCCAGGCCCCAGCATTTT

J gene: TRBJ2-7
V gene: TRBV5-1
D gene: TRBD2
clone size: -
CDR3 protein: CASSLAPSGGYEQYF
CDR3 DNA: TGCGCCAGCAGCTTGGCGCCTAGCGGGGGCTACGAGCAGTACTTC

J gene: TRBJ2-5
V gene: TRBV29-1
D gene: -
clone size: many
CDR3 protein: CSVVRGPNGGTQYF
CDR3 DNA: TGCAGCGTTGTACGGGGACCCAACGGCGGGACCCAGTACTTC

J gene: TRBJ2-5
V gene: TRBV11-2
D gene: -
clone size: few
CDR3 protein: CASSGQGLMETQYF
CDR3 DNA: TGTGCCAGCAGTGGCCAGGGGTTGATGGAGACCCAGTACTTC

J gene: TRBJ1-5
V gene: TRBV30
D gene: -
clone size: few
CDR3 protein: CAWSPADNQPQHF
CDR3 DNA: TGTGCCTGGAGTCCGGCAGACAATCAGCCCCAGCATTTT

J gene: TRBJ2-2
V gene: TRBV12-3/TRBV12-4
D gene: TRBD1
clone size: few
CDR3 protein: CASSSPQGPGTGELFF
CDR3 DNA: TGTGCCAGCAGCTCCCCACAGGGGCCGGGGACCGGGGAGCTGTTTTTT

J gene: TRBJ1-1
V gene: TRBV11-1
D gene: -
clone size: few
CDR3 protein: CASSHSGTQNTEAFF
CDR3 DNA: TGTGCCAGCAGCCATTCCGGGACTCAGAACACTGAAGCTTTCTTT

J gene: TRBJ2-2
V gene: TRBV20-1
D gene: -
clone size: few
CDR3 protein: CSASPRTYTGELFF
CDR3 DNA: TGCAGTGCTAGTCCTAGGACCTACACCGGGGAGCTGTTTTTT

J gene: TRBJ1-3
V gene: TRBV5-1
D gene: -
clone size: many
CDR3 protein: CASSLEGQTSGNTIYF
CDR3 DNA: TGCGCCAGCAGCTTGGAGGGACAAACCTCTGGAAACACCATATATTTT

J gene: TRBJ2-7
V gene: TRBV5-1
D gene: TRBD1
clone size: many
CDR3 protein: CASSPRTGRTYEQYF
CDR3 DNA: TGCGCCAGCAGCCCGCGGACAGGGAGGACCTACGAGCAGTACTTC

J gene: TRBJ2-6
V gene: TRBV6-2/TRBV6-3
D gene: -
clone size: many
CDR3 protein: CASSYAYSSGANVLTF
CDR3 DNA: TGTGCCAGCAGTTATGCTTACAGCTCTGGGGCCAACGTCCTGACTTTC

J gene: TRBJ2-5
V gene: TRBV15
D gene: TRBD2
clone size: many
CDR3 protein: CATSNKRGNQETQYF
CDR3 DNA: TGTGCCACCAGCAACAAGCGGGGGAACCAAGAGACCCAGTACTTC

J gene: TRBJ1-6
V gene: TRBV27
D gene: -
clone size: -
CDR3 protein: CASRIIDRNNSPLHF
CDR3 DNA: TGTGCCAGCAGGATCATCGACAGGAATAATTCACCCCTCCACTTT

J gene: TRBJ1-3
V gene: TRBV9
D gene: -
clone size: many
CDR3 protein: CASSVGQSSGNTIYF
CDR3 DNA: TGTGCCAGCAGCGTCGGTCAGTCCTCTGGAAACACCATATATTTT

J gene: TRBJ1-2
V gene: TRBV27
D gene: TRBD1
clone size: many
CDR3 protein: CASSLNFGQEGYTF
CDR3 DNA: TGTGCCAGCAGTTTAAACTTCGGACAGGAAGGCTACACCTTC

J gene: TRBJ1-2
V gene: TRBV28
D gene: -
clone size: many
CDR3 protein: CASSSGLGHGYTF
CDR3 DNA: TGTGCCAGCAGTTCGGGGTTAGGGCATGGCTACACCTTC

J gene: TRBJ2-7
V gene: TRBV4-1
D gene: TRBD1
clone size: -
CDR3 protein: CASSQWLGQGVYEQYF
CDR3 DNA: TGCGCCAGCAGCCAATGGTTGGGACAGGGGGTTTACGAGCAGTACTTC

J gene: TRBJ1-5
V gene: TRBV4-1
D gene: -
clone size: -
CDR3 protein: CASSQERGGQPQHF
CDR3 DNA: TGCGCCAGCAGCCAAGAAAGGGGGGGACAGCCCCAGCATTTT

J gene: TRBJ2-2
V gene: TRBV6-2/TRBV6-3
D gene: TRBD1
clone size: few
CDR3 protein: CASSPVGTGAGHGGELFF
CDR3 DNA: TGTGCCAGCAGTCCCGTCGGGACAGGGGCTGGGCATGGCGGGGAGCTGTTTTTT